This TCR beta chain was found in a study of blood T cells in healthy people across ages. With 2 bases removed from V and 8 bases from J, the gap between germline ends came to 9 bases. The CDR3 extends over 13 amino acids. The second PCR ran about 6 to 12 cycles with a sample-barcoded 5' primer and J-beta primers. Using its own MiXCR run on the 5' RACE reads, TCRdb lists one record per CDR3 protein. In the table there are about 320,000 distinct CDR3 sequences, roughly 27% of which are singletons. This chain connects TRBV12-3 or TRBV12-4 to TRBJ2-2, with D hard to call. What was sequenced was blood. This sequence originates from a woman in her 70s in good health. The CDR3 reads CASSLIRVGELFF. CDR3 in DNA: TGTGCCAGCAGTTTAATAAGGGTGGGGGAGCTGTTTTTT.